This record concerns one TCR beta chain sequence. The antigen remains undetermined. Sequencing used immunoSEQ multiplex PCR; TCRdb keeps in-frame clones, though not all of them. The sample carries approximately 50,000 clones, under 95% recorded once. The sample originates from a study of CD4 T cells in relation to SARS-CoV-2 and coronaviruses. The overall study: Crossreactive spike epitopes shared across donors were mapped to their HLA restriction. Regarding the study as a whole: No crossreactivity against non-spike viral proteins was tested here. No donor gave both pre-pandemic and post-infection samples. Memory recall responses, not primary responses primed in culture, are what the assay detects.

The receptor's source is an adult with COVID-19. Sequenced: naive CD4+ T cells from PBMCs. Subset: naive CD4+ T cells isolated by negative enrichment.

CDR3 region: CALGGTEAFF. The DNA for the CDR3 is TGCGCCCTGGGTGGGACTGAAGCTTTCTTT. This chain links TRBV5-1 with TRBJ1-1; D remains unclear. Germline values: CDR1 SGHRS, CDR2 YFSETQ. There are 10 residues in the CDR3. V dropped 10 bases and J dropped 5 bases, with 9 bases sitting between them.